This passage covers 32 T cell receptor beta chains from one sample sequenced in a study of cytomegalovirus exposure and HLA in healthy donors. Amplification used 60 Vbeta primers and 13 Jbeta primers. The assay was immunoSEQ multiplex PCR, and TCRdb's table has in-frame clones only and misses some. The table shows fewer than 200,000 clones, with roughly 70% occurring only once. The material sequenced was PBMCs. These receptor sequences come from a woman between 50 and 59 years old in good health and CMV-seropositive.

The V call is TRBV6-1, the J call TRBJ2-7; 10 bases are a match to TRBD1. The CDR3 runs to 16 residues. The J segment lost 0 bases and the V segment lost 2 bases, leaving 4 bases of the junction unmatched. Germline CDR1 and CDR2: MNHNS and SASEGT. CDR3 nucleotide sequence: TGTGCCAGCAGTGAACCCGGGACAGGGGACTCCTACGAGCAGTACTTC. Residues: CASSEPGTGDSYEQYF.

The chain uses TRBV14 and TRBJ2-5; a possible D gene is TRBD1 (5 bases). Trimming shortened V by 5 bases and J by 7 bases, and 11 bases separated the two germline ends. Germline loops: CDR1 SGHDN, CDR2 FVKESK. The CDR3 extends over 12 amino acids. The CDR3 nucleotides are TGTGCCAGCAGCGCAGGGTGGGCGACCCAGTACTTC. Amino acids: CASSAGWATQYF.

This clone was counted between two and nine times. The chain employs TRBV6-6 and TRBJ1-1, with TRBD1 matching 9 bases. CDR1 is MNHNY and CDR2 is SVGAGI in the germline V gene (reference sequence). V shed 2 bases and J 0 bases; nucleotides not matched to a gene: 4. The length of the CDR3 is 16 residues. The CDR3, as DNA: TGTGCCAGCAGTTACCCGGACAGGGGCGTGAACACTGAAGCTTTCTTT. Residues: CASSYPDRGVNTEAFF.

This clone turned up a few times. The chain combines TRBV5-4 with TRBJ2-1, with 11 bases identical to TRBD2. The ends lost 4 bases at V and 7 bases at J; junction bases unmatched: 7. CDR3 length: 15 residues. From germline, CDR1 is SGHNT and CDR2 YYREEE (reference sequence). The CDR3 coding sequence is TGTGCCAGCAGCCCTGGGACTAGCGGACGTAATGAGCAGTTCTTC. Its translation is CASSPGTSGRNEQFF. Full variable domain (remainder filled in from reference TRBV5-4 and TRBJ2-1): ETGVTQSPTHLIKTRGQQVTLRCSSQSGHNTVSWYQQALGQGPQFIFQYYREEENGRGNFPPRFSGLQFPNYSSELNVNALELDDSALYLCASSPGTSGRNEQFFGPGTRLTVL.

The chain uses TRBV11-2 and TRBJ1-4, with D unclear. The CDR3 loop spans 14 amino acids. Germline CDR1 and CDR2: SGHAT and FQNNGV. V was shortened by 1 base and J by 6 bases, with 9 bases between the two germline ends. The CDR3 sequence: CASSLAGGYEKLFF. DNA of the CDR3: TGTGCCAGCAGCTTAGCAGGAGGGTATGAAAAACTGTTTTTT. The whole variable domain, filled in from reference TRBV11-2 and TRBJ1-4, reads EAGVAQSPRYKIIEKRQSVAFWCNPISGHATLYWYQQILGQGPKLLIQFQNNGVVDDSQLPKDRFSAERLKGVDSTLKIQPAKLEDSAVYLCASSLAGGYEKLFFGSGTQLSVL.

The genes are TRBV6-1 and TRBJ1-2, with D perhaps TRBD1 (6 bases). With 5 bases removed from V and 4 bases from J, the gap between germline ends came to 14 bases. The CDR3 length is 14 residues. CDR1 is MNHNS and CDR2 is SASEGT in the germline V gene. Written as DNA, the CDR3 is TGTGCCAGCAGTTTGCGACAGGAATCCTATGGCTACACCTTC. This gives the protein CASSLRQESYGYTF.

J is TRBJ2-7 and V is TRBV7-8; 7 bases are a match to TRBD1. Germline values: CDR1 SGHVS, CDR2 FQNEAQ. V shed 2 bases and J 3 bases; nucleotides not matched to a gene: 10. This CDR3 has 16 residues. The CDR3 DNA reads as TGTGCCAGCAGCTTATTAAGAGGGGGCGCGTTCTACGAGCAGTACTTC. Its protein is CASSLLRGGAFYEQYF.

V and J are TRBV10-3 and TRBJ1-3, with D possibly TRBD1 on 6 matching bases. CDR3 length equals 15 residues. Germline CDR1 reads ENHRY; CDR2 reads SYGVKD. The V and J ends lost 8 bases and 1 base respectively, with 15 bases between them. The CDR3 protein is CAIGEGGRSGNTIYF. The CDR3, as DNA: TGTGCCATCGGGGAGGGGGGCAGGTCTGGAAACACCATATATTTT.

The chain is built from TRBV19 and TRBJ1-4; 10 bases map to TRBD1. V shed 5 bases, J shed 7 bases, and the junction held 7 bases outside the gene matches. The CDR3 sequence is 15 residues long. The germline V gene encodes CDR1 LNHDA and CDR2 SQIVND (reference sequence). This CDR3 reads CASSLGQGQGEKLFF. The CDR3 DNA is TGTGCCAGTAGTTTGGGACAGGGGCAAGGTGAAAAACTGTTTTTT.

J is TRBJ2-3 and V is TRBV7-8; weak D call: TRBD2 (6 bases). CDR3 length: 14 amino acids. Looked up from germline, CDR1 is SGHVS and CDR2 is FQNEAQ. Deletions cut 0 bases from V and 6 bases from J, with 10 bases between. This CDR3 is CASSLAGGADTQYF. For the CDR3, the DNA is TGTGCCAGCAGCTTAGCTGGCGGGGCGGATACGCAGTATTTT.

The J gene is TRBJ2-2, the V gene TRBV7-3; a weak D match, TRBD2 (5 bases). The CDR3 totals 16 residues. In germline, CDR1 is SGHTA, CDR2 FQGTGA. V lost 1 base and J 0 bases, leaving 9 bases between the germline ends. The CDR3 nucleotides read TGTGCCAGCAGCTTAAATGCCGGGACGAACACCGGGGAGCTGTTTTTT. Protein product: CASSLNAGTNTGELFF.

The chain carries TRBV7-2 and TRBJ2-1; tentatively, D is TRBD2 (7 bases). Trimming left V 4 bases short and J 11 bases short, with 21 bases between. Germline-derived CDR1 and CDR2 are SGHTA and FQGNSA. The CDR3 covers 15 residues. CDR3 in amino acids: CASSWGGSGRGQQFF. The CDR3 DNA sequence: TGTGCCAGCAGCTGGGGGGGCAGCGGAAGGGGTCAGCAGTTCTTC.

The rearrangement joins TRBV10-3 to TRBJ1-4; possibly TRBD1 for D (5 bases). Germline CDR1 and CDR2: ENHRY and SYGVKD. The V end lost 10 bases, the J end lost 7 bases, and 16 bases lay between the germline ends. This CDR3 spans 13 amino acids. The CDR3 sequence is CATGEGRGEKLFF. In DNA form, the CDR3 reads TGTGCCACCGGGGAGGGGCGGGGTGAAAAACTGTTTTTT.

The V and J genes are TRBV5-4 and TRBJ2-3; tentatively, D is TRBD2 (6 bases). Germline CDR1 SGHNT, CDR2 YYREEE (reference sequence). Trimming pared 5 bases from V and 6 bases from J, leaving 13 bases between. CDR3 length equals 13 residues. CDR3 in DNA: TGTGCCAGCAGACGGACTACTACTGATACGCAGTATTTT. It encodes CASRRTTTDTQYF. Drawing the rest from reference TRBV5-4 and TRBJ2-3, the complete variable domain is ETGVTQSPTHLIKTRGQQVTLRCSSQSGHNTVSWYQQALGQGPQFIFQYYREEENGRGNFPPRFSGLQFPNYSSELNVNALELDDSALYLCASRRTTTDTQYFGPGTRLTVL.

The chain combines TRBV6-6 with TRBJ2-1; D might be TRBD2 (5 bases). V was trimmed by 4 bases and J by 0 bases, leaving 10 bases between them. Germline assignment: CDR1 MNHNY and CDR2 SVGAGI (reference sequence). The CDR3 length is 15 residues. The CDR3 DNA reads as TGTGCCAGCAGTTTGATGGGGAGCTCCTACAATGAGCAGTTCTTC. Encoded protein: CASSLMGSSYNEQFF.

The chain is built from TRBV7-9 and TRBJ2-1, with TRBD2 matching 7 bases. CDR3 length: 17 residues. Germline V gene sequence: CDR1 SEHNR, CDR2 FQNEAQ (reference sequence). J lost 4 bases, V lost 5 bases, and 14 bases had no gene match. In DNA, the CDR3 is TGTGCCAGCAGCCCAAAAACCCGACTAGCACCATACAATGAGCAGTTCTTC. It translates to CASSPKTRLAPYNEQFF.

V usage is TRBV13 and J usage is TRBJ2-5, with 9 bases fitting TRBD1. Trimming removed 4 bases from V and 5 bases from J; junction bases left unmatched: 8. Germline CDR1 PRHDT, CDR2 FYEKMQ (reference sequence). This CDR3 region has 15 residues. DNA for the CDR3: TGTGCCAGCAGCTCGGGACAGGGATTGAGGGAGACCCAGTACTTC. This codes for CASSSGQGLRETQYF.

The chain couples TRBV7-2 to TRBJ2-5, with D tentatively TRBD1 (5 bases). CDR3 size: 13 residues. Trimming shortened V by 5 bases and J by 7 bases, and 14 bases separated the two germline ends. Per germline, CDR1 SGHTA and CDR2 FQGNSA. The CDR3 DNA is TGTGCCAGCAGCCTCAGGGTAAAAGGGACCCAGTACTTC. Encoded protein: CASSLRVKGTQYF.

The gene calls are TRBV11-3 and TRBJ2-5; TRBD2 matches 9 bases. This CDR3 is built from 16 residues. V shed 3 bases and J 4 bases; nucleotides not matched to a gene: 9. The germline V gene encodes CDR1 SGHNT and CDR2 YENEEA. The CDR3 region is CASSLGSGGLRETQYF. The CDR3 DNA sequence: TGTGCCAGCAGCTTGGGTAGCGGGGGTCTCAGAGAGACCCAGTACTTC.

CDR3 residues: CASSLSELEAFF. Here the CDR3 DNA reads TGTGCCAGCAGCTTATCTGAGCTAGAAGCTTTCTTT. V is TRBV11-3 and J is TRBJ1-1; D not resolved. CDR1 SGHNT and CDR2 YENEEA come from the germline V gene. The CDR3 is 12 residues long. V lost 2 bases to trimming and J lost 8 bases, with 9 bases between them.

The gene calls are TRBV15 and TRBJ2-1; maybe TRBD2 (5 bases). The length of the CDR3 is 14 residues. Germline V lookup: CDR1 LNHNV, CDR2 YYDKDF (reference sequence). Trimming left V 4 bases short and J 10 bases short, with 17 bases between. The DNA for the CDR3 is TGTGCCACCAGCAACGGCCGGAGTCGCGGGGAGCAGTTCTTC. It encodes CATSNGRSRGEQFF.

The chain combines TRBV7-3 with TRBJ1-1, with D possibly TRBD1 on 6 matching bases. V was clipped by 2 bases and J by 5 bases, with 9 bases between them. Germline V gives CDR1 SGHTA, CDR2 FQGTGA. CDR3 size: 13 residues. The chain's CDR3 is CASSLRGATEAFF. As DNA, the CDR3 is TGTGCCAGCAGCTTACGGGGGGCGACTGAAGCTTTCTTT.

The rearrangement joins TRBV7-9 to TRBJ2-5; D is perhaps TRBD2 (5 bases). Trimming shortened V by 1 base and J by 5 bases, and 17 bases separated the two germline ends. Germline loops: CDR1 SEHNR, CDR2 FQNEAQ (reference sequence). This CDR3 is 16 amino acids long. Written as DNA, the CDR3 is TGTGCCAGCAGCTTAGGTGGCGGGTATCAGAGTGAGACCCAGTACTTC. Translated: CASSLGGGYQSETQYF. Drawing the rest from reference TRBV7-9 and TRBJ2-5, the complete variable domain is DTGVSQNPRHKITKRGQNVTFRCDPISEHNRLYWYRQTLGQGPEFLTYFQNEAQLEKSRLLSDRFSAERPKGSFSTLEIQRTEQGDSAMYLCASSLGGGYQSETQYFGPGTRLLVL.

V is TRBV5-4 and J is TRBJ1-1; D might be TRBD1 (6 bases). This CDR3 has 15 amino acids. V dropped 0 bases and J dropped 2 bases, with 11 bases sitting between them. Germline CDR1 SGHNT, CDR2 YYREEE (reference sequence). CDR3 sequence (DNA): TGTGCCAGCAGCTTGGCCGGCAGGGGAAACACTGAAGCTTTCTTT. This gives the protein CASSLAGRGNTEAFF.

The genes are TRBV5-5 and TRBJ1-1, with unresolved D. Germline values: CDR1 SGHKS, CDR2 YYEKEE (reference sequence). The CDR3 runs 14 residues. The V end lost 1 base, the J end lost 4 bases, and 11 bases lay between the germline ends. The CDR3 protein is CASSLWASGTEAFF. DNA of the CDR3: TGTGCCAGCAGCTTGTGGGCTTCTGGCACTGAAGCTTTCTTT.

The chain combines TRBV5-4 with TRBJ2-5; 15 nucleotides line up with TRBD2. Germline CDR1 reads SGHNT; CDR2 reads YYREEE (reference sequence). The ends lost 4 bases at V and 4 bases at J; junction bases unmatched: 5. This CDR3 has 16 residues. The CDR3 here is CASSTWTSGGAETQYF. The CDR3 DNA follows: TGTGCCAGCAGCACCTGGACTAGCGGGGGGGCAGAGACCCAGTACTTC.

This clone was seen a handful of times. J is TRBJ2-3 and V is TRBV5-6; tentatively, D is TRBD1 (6 bases). The CDR3 runs 14 residues. Germline CDR1 reads SGHDT; CDR2 reads YYEEEE. Trimming cost V 3 bases and J 3 bases, with 11 bases left between them. The CDR3 is CASSSQGLTDTQYF. The DNA for the CDR3 is TGTGCCAGCAGCTCGCAGGGGTTAACAGATACGCAGTATTTT.

The chain recombines TRBV25-1 with TRBJ2-3, with TRBD2 matching 9 bases. Trimming cost V 1 base and J 1 base; bases outside gene matches: 3. The V gene's germline CDR1 is MGHDK and CDR2 SYGVNS. This CDR3 contains 16 residues. The CDR3, as DNA: TGTGCCAGCAGTGAATTTAGCGGGGGTGGCACAGATACGCAGTATTTT. It is translated as CASSEFSGGGTDTQYF.

Regarding this clone: Other DNA sequences in the same sample also yield this CDR3. The rearrangement uses TRBV6-1 and TRBJ1-5; tentatively, D is TRBD1 (5 bases). V lost 3 bases and J 7 bases, leaving 13 bases between the germline ends. Germline-derived CDR1 and CDR2 are MNHNS and SASEGT. This CDR3 is built from 14 residues. CDR3 in amino acids: CASSEGRGAQPQHF. CDR3 nucleotide sequence: TGTGCCAGCAGTGAGGGTAGGGGCGCGCAGCCCCAGCATTTT.

V and J are TRBV19 and TRBJ2-5, with 7 bases identical to TRBD2. Trimming cost V 6 bases and J 2 bases; bases outside gene matches: 12. Germline V lookup: CDR1 LNHDA, CDR2 SQIVND (reference sequence). The CDR3 is 16 residues long. The CDR3 sequence is CASSQAIAGPQETQYF. CDR3 nucleotide sequence: TGTGCCAGTAGCCAGGCCATAGCGGGTCCTCAAGAGACCCAGTACTTC.

This clone was seen only once. The chain links TRBV29-1 to TRBJ1-2; D is unclear. CDR3 length: 10 residues. Germline V gene lookup returns CDR1 SQVTM and CDR2 ANQGSEA. The V end lost 8 bases, the J end lost 7 bases, and 11 bases lay between the germline ends. CDR3: CSTEGCGYTF. The CDR3 DNA reads as TGCAGCACCGAGGGATGTGGCTACACCTTC.

The chain recombines TRBV21-1 with TRBJ1-1; the table's TRBD1 call for D was not verified on the DNA. TRBV21-1 counts as a pseudogene. This CDR3 region has 14 residues. CDR3 nucleotide sequence: TGTGCCAGCAGCATGCCGACACCCAACACTGAAGCTTTCTTT. As protein: CASSMPTPNTEAFF.